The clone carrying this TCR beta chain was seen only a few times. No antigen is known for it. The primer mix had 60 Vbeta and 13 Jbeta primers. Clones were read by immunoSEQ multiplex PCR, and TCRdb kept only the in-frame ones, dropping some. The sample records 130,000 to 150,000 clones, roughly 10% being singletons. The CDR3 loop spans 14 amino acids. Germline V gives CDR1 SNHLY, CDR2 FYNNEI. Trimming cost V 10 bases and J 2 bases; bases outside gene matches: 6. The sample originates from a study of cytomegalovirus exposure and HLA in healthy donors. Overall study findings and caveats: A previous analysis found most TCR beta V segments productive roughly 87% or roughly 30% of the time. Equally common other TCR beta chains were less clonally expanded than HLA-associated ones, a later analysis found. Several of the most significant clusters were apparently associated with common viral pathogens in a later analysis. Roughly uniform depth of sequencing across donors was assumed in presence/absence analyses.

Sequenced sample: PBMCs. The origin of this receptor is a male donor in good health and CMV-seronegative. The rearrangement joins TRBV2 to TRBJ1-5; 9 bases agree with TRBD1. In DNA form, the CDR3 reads TGTGCCACCCAACAGGGGGCCGGCAATCAGCCCCAGCATTTT. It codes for CATQQGAGNQPQHF.